This record concerns one T cell receptor beta chain sequence. Antigen: not known. This entry belongs to a study of T cell repertoires in cytomegalovirus infection. Study context: Public TCR beta signatures marked donors with CMV infection and the matching HLA. Study outcomes and limitations: In two of eight donors, the top clonotype was HLA-C-restricted CMV-specific. Cumulative frequency of public TCR beta families picked out carriers of CMV plus the relevant HLA.

Germline CDR1 and CDR2: SGDLS and YYNGEE. CDR3 length: 16 amino acids. The V gene end was trimmed by 3 bases and the J gene end by 0 bases; junction bases not matched to a gene: 6. One entry per CDR3 protein results from TCRdb running MiXCR on the reads. The data hold about 250,000 distinct CDR3 sequences, with around 6.4% observed a single time. The clonotype was recovered from a human donor in good health (CMV status not recorded). Some clones in this sample may be carry-over from other donors' samples. V gene TRBV9 combines with J gene TRBJ2-1; 7 nucleotides agree with TRBD1. The sample taken for sequencing was PBMCs. The CDR3, as DNA: TGTGCCAGCAGCGCCGATCCAGGGGGCTCCTACAATGAGCAGTTCTTC. It codes for CASSADPGGSYNEQFF.